This is a list of T cell receptor beta chains from one sample in a study of shared clonotypes between healthy human individuals. Measured with immunoSEQ multiplex PCR; TCRdb has only the in-frame clones, and not every one. This sample has about 1.1 million clones; about 84% occur once, and the top ten carry around 0.61%. Source material: memory CD4+ T cells from PBMCs. The receptors shown here come from a man younger than 30 in good health. Some clones in this sample may be carry-over from other donors' samples. Each CDR3 is given with its conserved first and last residue. Fields, in order: clone size, V gene, J gene, D gene, CDR3 protein, CDR3 DNA. A D gene is named only where the DNA matches it firmly. Clone sizes are given selectively: once, few, many, or a class where the clone is expanded.

clone_size: .
v_call: TRBV6-1
j_call: TRBJ2-1
d_call: .
cdr3_aa: CASSELGASYNEQFF
cdr3_nt: TGTGCCAGCAGTGAGTTAGGGGCCTCCTACAATGAGCAGTTCTTC

clone_size: few
v_call: TRBV30
j_call: TRBJ2-2
d_call: TRBD1
cdr3_aa: CAWKPTGVTSGTGELFF
cdr3_nt: TGTGCCTGGAAACCAACAGGGGTTACGTCGGGCACCGGGGAGCTGTTTTTT

clone_size: few
v_call: TRBV6-1
j_call: TRBJ2-7
d_call: TRBD2
cdr3_aa: CASIVGASGVYEQYF
cdr3_nt: TGTGCCAGCATCGTGGGAGCTAGCGGGGTTTACGAGCAGTACTTC

clone_size: .
v_call: TRBV27
j_call: TRBJ2-7
d_call: TRBD2
cdr3_aa: CASSLFWTSGFSYEQYF
cdr3_nt: TGTGCCAGCAGTTTATTTTGGACTAGCGGCTTCTCCTACGAGCAGTACTTC

clone_size: once
v_call: TRBV4-3
j_call: TRBJ1-2
d_call: .
cdr3_aa: CASSQGTRNRGYTF
cdr3_nt: TGCGCCAGCAGCCAAGGCACCCGAAACCGAGGCTACACCTTC

clone_size: .
v_call: TRBV29-1
j_call: TRBJ2-2
d_call: .
cdr3_aa: CSFPDWGPGELFF
cdr3_nt: TGCAGCTTCCCTGATTGGGGTCCCGGGGAGCTGTTTTTT

clone_size: .
v_call: TRBV29-1
j_call: TRBJ1-1
d_call: TRBD1
cdr3_aa: CSVEEGQGWTEAFF
cdr3_nt: TGCAGCGTTGAAGAGGGACAGGGTTGGACTGAAGCTTTCTTT

clone_size: .
v_call: TRBV27
j_call: TRBJ2-3
d_call: TRBD2
cdr3_aa: CASSLYAGGPTDTQYF
cdr3_nt: TGTGCCAGCAGTTTATATGCGGGAGGGCCCACAGATACGCAGTATTTT

clone_size: .
v_call: TRBV5-1
j_call: TRBJ1-2
d_call: .
cdr3_aa: CASSLSGDYGYTF
cdr3_nt: TGCGCCAGCAGCCTTTCGGGGGACTATGGCTACACCTTC

clone_size: few
v_call: TRBV27
j_call: TRBJ1-1
d_call: .
cdr3_aa: CASSPQGRNTEAFF
cdr3_nt: TGTGCCAGCAGTCCACAGGGCCGGAACACTGAAGCTTTCTTT

clone_size: few
v_call: TRBV15
j_call: TRBJ2-7
d_call: .
cdr3_aa: CATSRDKGAVREQYF
cdr3_nt: TGTGCCACCAGCAGAGACAAGGGCGCGGTCCGCGAGCAGTACTTC

clone_size: .
v_call: TRBV27
j_call: TRBJ1-5
d_call: .
cdr3_aa: CASSFAYNQPQHF
cdr3_nt: TGTGCCAGCAGTTTTGCCTACAATCAGCCCCAGCATTTT

clone_size: .
v_call: TRBV10-3
j_call: TRBJ2-3
d_call: .
cdr3_aa: CAITGDGPTDTQYF
cdr3_nt: TGTGCCATCACCGGGGACGGACCCACAGATACGCAGTATTTT

clone_size: .
v_call: TRBV7-2
j_call: TRBJ2-1
d_call: TRBD2
cdr3_aa: CASSLGSGRAYEQFF
cdr3_nt: TGTGCCAGCAGCTTAGGTAGCGGGAGAGCTTATGAGCAGTTCTTC

clone_size: .
v_call: TRBV11-2
j_call: TRBJ2-4
d_call: TRBD2
cdr3_aa: CASSPQLAGSVGAKNIQYF
cdr3_nt: TGTGCCAGCAGCCCCCAACTAGCGGGGTCGGTCGGGGCCAAAAACATTCAGTACTTC

clone_size: .
v_call: TRBV14
j_call: TRBJ2-3
d_call: TRBD2
cdr3_aa: CASSQEYWAGGHRTDTQYF
cdr3_nt: TGTGCCAGCAGCCAAGAATATTGGGCGGGAGGTCATCGCACAGATACGCAGTATTTT

clone_size: .
v_call: TRBV28
j_call: TRBJ1-5
d_call: .
cdr3_aa: CASSGILKPQHF
cdr3_nt: TGTGCCAGCAGTGGGATACTTAAACCCCAGCATTTT

clone_size: once
v_call: TRBV11-3
j_call: TRBJ2-1
d_call: TRBD2
cdr3_aa: CASSFRGTSGEQFF
cdr3_nt: TGTGCCAGCAGCTTTCGGGGGACTAGCGGGGAGCAGTTCTTC

clone_size: .
v_call: TRBV4-1
j_call: TRBJ2-7
d_call: TRBD2
cdr3_aa: CASSQDRGLAGEGNEQYF
cdr3_nt: TGCGCCAGCAGCCAAGATCGAGGACTAGCGGGAGAGGGGAACGAGCAGTACTTC

clone_size: .
v_call: TRBV6-6
j_call: TRBJ1-1
d_call: .
cdr3_aa: CASSPNPTGSTAFF
cdr3_nt: TGTGCCAGCAGTCCGAATCCAACAGGGTCCACGGCTTTCTTT

clone_size: .
v_call: TRBV4-2
j_call: TRBJ2-1
d_call: .
cdr3_aa: CASSQDAIGSYNEQFF
cdr3_nt: TGTGCCAGCAGCCAAGATGCAATTGGCTCCTACAATGAGCAGTTCTTC

clone_size: once
v_call: TRBV7-9
j_call: TRBJ1-1
d_call: .
cdr3_aa: CASSLVLGNTEAFF
cdr3_nt: TGTGCCAGCAGCTTAGTTCTCGGGAACACTGAAGCTTTCTTT

clone_size: .
v_call: TRBV7-6
j_call: TRBJ2-3
d_call: .
cdr3_aa: CASSLVGTDTQYF
cdr3_nt: TGTGCCAGCAGCTTAGTAGGCACAGATACGCAGTATTTT

clone_size: few
v_call: TRBV30
j_call: TRBJ1-1
d_call: .
cdr3_aa: CAWRRNTEAFF
cdr3_nt: TGTGCCTGGAGGAGGAACACTGAAGCTTTCTTT

clone_size: .
v_call: TRBV5-6
j_call: TRBJ2-7
d_call: .
cdr3_aa: CASSHMRTAYEQYF
cdr3_nt: TGTGCCAGCAGCCACATGAGGACCGCCTACGAGCAGTACTTC

clone_size: .
v_call: TRBV29-1
j_call: TRBJ2-6
d_call: .
cdr3_aa: CSVAGIGANVLTF
cdr3_nt: TGCAGCGTTGCAGGGATTGGGGCCAACGTCCTGACTTTC

clone_size: .
v_call: TRBV7-3
j_call: TRBJ2-1
d_call: TRBD2
cdr3_aa: CASSLNSGTYNEQFF
cdr3_nt: TGTGCCAGCAGCTTAAACAGCGGGACCTACAATGAGCAGTTCTTC

clone_size: .
v_call: TRBV7-8
j_call: TRBJ1-5
d_call: .
cdr3_aa: CASSLAALSAQHF
cdr3_nt: TGTGCCAGCAGCTTAGCGGCGCTCTCAGCCCAGCATTTT

clone_size: .
v_call: TRBV13
j_call: TRBJ2-5
d_call: .
cdr3_aa: CASTRERGTQYF
cdr3_nt: TGTGCCAGCACCCGAGAGAGGGGGACCCAGTACTTC

clone_size: .
v_call: TRBV7-9
j_call: TRBJ2-7
d_call: TRBD2
cdr3_aa: CASSFGRTSLYEQYF
cdr3_nt: TGTGCCAGCAGCTTTGGCCGGACTAGCCTCTACGAGCAGTACTTC

clone_size: .
v_call: TRBV29-1
j_call: TRBJ1-2
d_call: .
cdr3_aa: CSVVTSHGYTF
cdr3_nt: TGCAGCGTTGTAACTTCTCATGGCTACACCTTC

clone_size: .
v_call: TRBV28
j_call: TRBJ1-1
d_call: TRBD1
cdr3_aa: CASSHSQGTRGEAFF
cdr3_nt: TGTGCCAGCAGTCATTCACAGGGGACCCGGGGTGAAGCTTTCTTT

clone_size: .
v_call: TRBV5-1
j_call: TRBJ2-3
d_call: .
cdr3_aa: CASSSSYTDTQYF
cdr3_nt: TGCGCCAGCAGCTCCTCCTACACAGATACGCAGTATTTT

clone_size: few
v_call: TRBV5-1
j_call: TRBJ1-4
d_call: TRBD1
cdr3_aa: CASSLGQGNEKLFF
cdr3_nt: TGCGCCAGCAGCCTGGGACAGGGAAATGAAAAACTGTTTTTT

clone_size: few
v_call: TRBV5-1
j_call: TRBJ2-7
d_call: TRBD2
cdr3_aa: CASSLQAGGLAEQYF
cdr3_nt: TGCGCCAGCAGCTTGCAGGCGGGAGGGCTGGCCGAGCAGTACTTC

clone_size: many
v_call: TRBV9
j_call: TRBJ2-5
d_call: TRBD1
cdr3_aa: CASSVGFATGEETQYF
cdr3_nt: TGTGCCAGCAGCGTAGGGTTCGCGACAGGGGAAGAGACCCAGTACTTC

clone_size: .
v_call: TRBV27
j_call: TRBJ1-5
d_call: TRBD1
cdr3_aa: CASRRQTGGAGLIIEPQHF
cdr3_nt: TGTGCCAGCAGACGGCAAACAGGGGGCGCGGGGTTGATAATAGAGCCCCAGCATTTT

clone_size: .
v_call: TRBV6-1
j_call: TRBJ2-3
d_call: .
cdr3_aa: CAGSGHPTDTQYF
cdr3_nt: TGTGCCGGGAGCGGGCACCCCACAGATACGCAGTATTTT

clone_size: .
v_call: TRBV7-2
j_call: TRBJ2-2
d_call: .
cdr3_aa: CASSFFSTDQGGELFF
cdr3_nt: TGTGCCAGCAGCTTTTTCTCTACGGACCAGGGCGGGGAGCTGTTTTTT

clone_size: few
v_call: TRBV28
j_call: TRBJ2-6
d_call: TRBD1
cdr3_aa: CASSPGQGAGGANVLTF
cdr3_nt: TGTGCCAGCAGCCCAGGACAGGGGGCAGGAGGGGCCAACGTCCTGACTTTC

clone_size: .
v_call: TRBV6-5
j_call: TRBJ2-1
d_call: TRBD2
cdr3_aa: CASRRTGLAVNEQFF
cdr3_nt: TGTGCCAGCAGGAGAACGGGACTAGCAGTCAATGAGCAGTTCTTC

clone_size: .
v_call: TRBV12-2
j_call: TRBJ1-1
d_call: .
cdr3_aa: CASRLTGGMDTEAFF
cdr3_nt: TGTGCAAGTCGCTTAACAGGGGGCATGGACACTGAAGCTTTCTTT

clone_size: .
v_call: TRBV4-1
j_call: TRBJ2-3
d_call: TRBD2
cdr3_aa: CASSQEGTSGFSTDTQYF
cdr3_nt: TGCGCCAGCAGCCAAGAAGGGACTAGCGGATTTAGCACAGATACGCAGTATTTT

clone_size: .
v_call: TRBV19
j_call: TRBJ2-6
d_call: TRBD1
cdr3_aa: CASRAGTGNVLTF
cdr3_nt: TGTGCCAGTAGAGCCGGGACAGGGAACGTCCTGACTTTC

clone_size: .
v_call: TRBV4-3
j_call: TRBJ2-1
d_call: .
cdr3_aa: CASSQALRSSYNEQFF
cdr3_nt: TGCGCCAGCAGCCAAGCCCTCCGGAGCTCCTACAATGAGCAGTTCTTC

clone_size: .
v_call: TRBV5-6
j_call: TRBJ2-6
d_call: .
cdr3_aa: CASSLRGVVSGANVLTF
cdr3_nt: TGTGCCAGCAGCTTGAGAGGGGTCGTCTCTGGGGCCAACGTCCTGACTTTC

clone_size: .
v_call: TRBV11-2
j_call: TRBJ1-1
d_call: .
cdr3_aa: CASRNQWNTEAFF
cdr3_nt: TGTGCCAGCAGAAATCAGTGGAACACTGAAGCTTTCTTT

clone_size: few
v_call: TRBV11-1
j_call: TRBJ1-2
d_call: .
cdr3_aa: CASSSGRLYGYTF
cdr3_nt: TGTGCCAGCAGCTCGGGAAGACTCTATGGCTACACCTTC

clone_size: .
v_call: TRBV7-6
j_call: TRBJ2-7
d_call: .
cdr3_aa: CASSLGGPRGRYEQYF
cdr3_nt: TGTGCCAGCAGCTTAGGGGGGCCCAGGGGCCGTTACGAGCAGTACTTC

clone_size: .
v_call: TRBV10-1
j_call: TRBJ1-1
d_call: .
cdr3_aa: CASSESVWAPEAFF
cdr3_nt: TGCGCCAGCAGTGAGTCGGTGTGGGCCCCTGAAGCTTTCTTT

clone_size: .
v_call: TRBV11-1
j_call: TRBJ2-5
d_call: TRBD2
cdr3_aa: CASSFRGGPVETQYF
cdr3_nt: TGTGCCAGCAGCTTCCGCGGGGGGCCGGTGGAGACCCAGTACTTC